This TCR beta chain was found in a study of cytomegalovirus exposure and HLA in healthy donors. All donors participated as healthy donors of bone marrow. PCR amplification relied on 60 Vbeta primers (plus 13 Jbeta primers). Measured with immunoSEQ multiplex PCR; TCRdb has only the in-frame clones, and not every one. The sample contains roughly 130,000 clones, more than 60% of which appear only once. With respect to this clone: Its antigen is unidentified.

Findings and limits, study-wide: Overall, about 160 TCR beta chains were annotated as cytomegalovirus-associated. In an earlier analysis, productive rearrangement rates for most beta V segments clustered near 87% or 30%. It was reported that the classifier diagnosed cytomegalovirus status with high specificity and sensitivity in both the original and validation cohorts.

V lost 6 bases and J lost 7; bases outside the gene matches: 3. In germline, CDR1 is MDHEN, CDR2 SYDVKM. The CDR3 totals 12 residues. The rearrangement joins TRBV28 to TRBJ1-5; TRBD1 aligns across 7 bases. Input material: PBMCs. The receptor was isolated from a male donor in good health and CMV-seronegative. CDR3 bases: TGTGCCAGCAGGTACAGGGGACAGCCCCAGCATTTT. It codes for CASRYRGQPQHF.